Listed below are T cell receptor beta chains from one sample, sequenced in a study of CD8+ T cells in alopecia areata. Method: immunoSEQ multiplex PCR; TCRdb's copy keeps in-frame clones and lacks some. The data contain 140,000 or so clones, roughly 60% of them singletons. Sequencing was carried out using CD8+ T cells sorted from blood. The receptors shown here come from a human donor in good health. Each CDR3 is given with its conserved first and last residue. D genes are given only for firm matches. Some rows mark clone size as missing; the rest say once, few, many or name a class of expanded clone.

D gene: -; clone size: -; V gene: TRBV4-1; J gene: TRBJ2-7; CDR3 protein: CASAGAYEQYF; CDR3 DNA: TGCGCCAGCGCGGGGGCGTACGAGCAGTACTTC
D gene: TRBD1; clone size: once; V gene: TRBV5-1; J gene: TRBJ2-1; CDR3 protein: CASSASGTGIYNEQFF; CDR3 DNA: TGCGCCAGCTCTGCCTCAGGGACAGGGATTTACAATGAGCAGTTCTTC
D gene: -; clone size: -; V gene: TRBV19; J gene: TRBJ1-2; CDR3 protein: CASGTFVYGYTF; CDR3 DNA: TGTGCCAGTGGGACCTTCGTTTATGGCTACACCTTC
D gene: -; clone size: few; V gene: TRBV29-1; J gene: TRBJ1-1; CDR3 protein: CSVDLEKAFF; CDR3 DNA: TGCAGCGTTGATCTGGAAAAAGCTTTCTTT
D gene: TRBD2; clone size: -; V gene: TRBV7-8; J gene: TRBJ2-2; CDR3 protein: CASSLRYPSGSPNTGELFF; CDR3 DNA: TGTGCCAGCAGCTTACGGTACCCTAGCGGGAGTCCGAACACCGGGGAGCTGTTTTTT
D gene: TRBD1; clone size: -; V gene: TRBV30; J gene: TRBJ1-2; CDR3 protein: CAWSPPDRANYGYTF; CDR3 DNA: TGTGCCTGGAGTCCACCTGACAGGGCTAACTATGGCTACACCTTC
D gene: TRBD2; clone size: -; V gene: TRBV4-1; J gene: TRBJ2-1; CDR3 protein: CASSLTSGSVDEQFF; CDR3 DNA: TGCGCCAGCAGCCTAACTAGCGGGAGTGTGGATGAGCAGTTCTTC
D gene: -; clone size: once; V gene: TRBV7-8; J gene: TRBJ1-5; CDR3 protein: CASSPSTAGEPQHF; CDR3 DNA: TGTGCCAGCAGCCCCTCGACCGCTGGGGAGCCCCAGCATTTT
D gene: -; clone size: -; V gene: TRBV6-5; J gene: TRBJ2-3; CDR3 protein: CASSSDTDTQYF; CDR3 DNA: TGTGCCAGCAGCTCGGACACAGATACGCAGTATTTT
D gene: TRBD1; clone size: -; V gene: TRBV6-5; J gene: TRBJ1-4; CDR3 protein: CATGDSLEELFF; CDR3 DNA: TGTGCCACTGGGGACAGCTTAGAGGAACTGTTTTTT
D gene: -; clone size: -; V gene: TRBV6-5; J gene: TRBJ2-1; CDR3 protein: CASSPLPGHEQFF; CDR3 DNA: TGTGCCAGCAGTCCACTCCCGGGACATGAGCAGTTCTTC
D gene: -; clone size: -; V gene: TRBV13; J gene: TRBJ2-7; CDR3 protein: CASSLKLGVERGAFYEQYF; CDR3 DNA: TGTGCCAGCAGCTTAAAACTTGGGGTGGAAAGGGGAGCCTTCTACGAGCAGTACTTC
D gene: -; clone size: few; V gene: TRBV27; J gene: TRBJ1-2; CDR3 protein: CASKSTGLLLYGYTF; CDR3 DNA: TGTGCCAGCAAGAGCACAGGGTTATTGCTCTATGGCTACACCTTC
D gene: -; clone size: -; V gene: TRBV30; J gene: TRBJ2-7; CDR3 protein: CAWSVHRAYEQYF; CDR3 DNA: TGTGCCTGGAGTGTACATAGGGCCTACGAGCAGTACTTC
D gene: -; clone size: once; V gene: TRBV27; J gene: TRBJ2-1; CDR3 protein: CASYRGNEQFF; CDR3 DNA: TGTGCCAGCTACCGGGGGAATGAGCAGTTCTTC
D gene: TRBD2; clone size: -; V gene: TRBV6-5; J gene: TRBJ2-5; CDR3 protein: CASSYSPGRGQETQYF; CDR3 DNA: TGTGCCAGCAGTTACTCACCGGGGAGGGGACAAGAGACCCAGTACTTC
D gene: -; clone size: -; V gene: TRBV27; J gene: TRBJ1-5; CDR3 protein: CASRPTGGQPQHF; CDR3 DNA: TGTGCCAGCAGGCCGACAGGAGGGCAGCCCCAGCATTTT